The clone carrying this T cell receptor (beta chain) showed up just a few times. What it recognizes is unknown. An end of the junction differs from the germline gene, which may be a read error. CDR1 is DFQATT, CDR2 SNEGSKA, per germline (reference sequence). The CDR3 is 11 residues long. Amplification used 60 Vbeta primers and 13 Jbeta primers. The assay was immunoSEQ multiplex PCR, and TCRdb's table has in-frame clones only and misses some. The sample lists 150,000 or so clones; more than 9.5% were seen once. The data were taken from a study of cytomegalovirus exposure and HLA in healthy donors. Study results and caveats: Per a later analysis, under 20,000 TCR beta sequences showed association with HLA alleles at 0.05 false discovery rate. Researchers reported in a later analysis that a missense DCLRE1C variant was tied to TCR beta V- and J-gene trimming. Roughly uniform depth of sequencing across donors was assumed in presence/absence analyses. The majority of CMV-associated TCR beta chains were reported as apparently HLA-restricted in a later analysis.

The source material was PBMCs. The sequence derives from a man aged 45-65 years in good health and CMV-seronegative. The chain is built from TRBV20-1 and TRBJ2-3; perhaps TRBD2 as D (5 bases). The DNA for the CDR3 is TGCAGGGCTAGCAGGCCAGATACGCAGTATTTT. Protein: CRASRPDTQYF.